The next 31 T cell receptor beta chains were all read from a single sample in a study of follicular helper T cells after annual influenza vaccination (dated by TCRdb to the late 2010s). This specimen's time point label, per the study, means: 2015-2016 season, 7 days after influenza vaccination. The library was produced with the immunoSEQ multiplex PCR assay. The source is immuneACCESS, and TCRdb retained only in-frame sequences with V and J called. Part of the clones is not carried over; for the studies checked, unresolved V genes explain less than half of this, and the remainder is unexplained. This sample gives 5,500 to 8,000 clones in total; about 85% of them show up just once. Jointly, the top ten make up around 0.6% of the sample. The sequencing here drew on CXCR5- memory CD4+ T cells sorted from blood, taken 7 days after influenza vaccination. Explained via the paper, the cell subset or site label denotes: CXCR5- memory CD4 T cells. These receptors were taken from an adult who received the influenza vaccine.

The rearrangement joins TRBV19 to TRBJ1-1, with a tentative D call TRBD1 (5 bases). The germline CDR1 and CDR2 sequences are LNHDA and SQIVND (reference sequence). This CDR3 has 13 residues. Deletions cut 6 bases from V and 3 bases from J, with 11 bases between. The chain's CDR3 is CASRPGRYTEAFF. The CDR3 nucleotides are TGTGCCAGTAGGCCGGGACGGTACACTGAAGCTTTCTTT.

V and J are TRBV7-8 and TRBJ2-7, with D tentatively TRBD1 (6 bases). V was pared by 2 bases and J by 4 bases, with 15 bases between. Per germline, CDR1 SGHVS and CDR2 FQNEAQ. The CDR3 loop spans 15 amino acids. The CDR3 sequence is CASSLQGSLLYEQYF. As DNA, the CDR3 is TGTGCCAGCAGCTTACAGGGGAGTCTTCTTTACGAGCAGTACTTC.

The rearrangement joins TRBV10-3 to TRBJ1-2, with D uncertain. Germline V lookup: CDR1 ENHRY, CDR2 SYGVKD. This CDR3 contains 15 residues. Trimming shortened V by 2 bases and J by 4 bases, and 14 bases separated the two germline ends. CDR3 sequence: CAISEGKAGGYGYTF. The CDR3 DNA sequence: TGTGCCATCAGTGAGGGGAAGGCCGGCGGCTATGGCTACACCTTC.

The genes are TRBV7-9 and TRBJ2-1; a weak D match, TRBD1 (5 bases). The V gene's germline CDR1 is SEHNR and CDR2 FQNEAQ (reference sequence). The CDR3 consists of 13 residues. V lost 3 bases and J 6 bases, leaving 9 bases between the germline ends. CDR3 in DNA: TGTGCCAGCAGCTTGCTAGGGGCCAATGAGCAGTTCTTC. It encodes CASSLLGANEQFF. Variable domain in full (rest from reference TRBV7-9 and TRBJ2-1): DTGVSQNPRHKITKRGQNVTFRCDPISEHNRLYWYRQTLGQGPEFLTYFQNEAQLEKSRLLSDRFSAERPKGSFSTLEIQRTEQGDSAMYLCASSLLGANEQFFGPGTRLTVL.

This chain joins TRBV5-1 and TRBJ1-4, with TRBD1 identical over 8 bases. The germline V gene has CDR1 SGHRS and CDR2 YFSETQ. The junction had 5 bases not matched to a gene; V was cut back by 3 bases and J by 7 bases. The CDR3 contains 14 residues. The CDR3, as DNA: TGCGCCAGCAGCTCGCGGACAGGGCCTGAAAAACTGTTTTTT. This encodes CASSSRTGPEKLFF.

The V and J genes are TRBV25-1 and TRBJ2-1, with D tentatively TRBD2 (5 bases). Germline V gene lookup returns CDR1 MGHDK and CDR2 SYGVNS. Trimming took off 4 bases at V and 3 bases at J, with 16 bases between the two ends. This CDR3 comprises 16 residues. CDR3 amino acids: CASSAGELRVYNEQFF. CDR3 DNA: TGTGCCAGCAGTGCAGGAGAGTTGCGGGTCTACAATGAGCAGTTCTTC. The complete variable domain, with remaining parts taken from reference TRBV25-1 and TRBJ2-1, reads EADIYQTPRYLVIGTGKKITLECSQTMGHDKMYWYQQDPGMELHLIHYSYGVNSTEKGDLSSESTVSRIRTEHFPLTLESARPSHTSQYLCASSAGELRVYNEQFFGPGTRLTVL.

The chain couples TRBV19 to TRBJ2-1, with D possibly matching TRBD2 (6 bases). V was trimmed by 2 bases and J by 8 bases, leaving 16 bases between them. Germline CDR1 LNHDA, CDR2 SQIVND (reference sequence). The length of the CDR3 is 15 residues. CDR3 sequence (DNA): TGTGCCAGTAGTATAAACCCACGGCGGGGTGATGAGCAGTTCTTC. This gives the protein CASSINPRRGDEQFF.

This chain joins TRBV29-1 and TRBJ2-1; 9 nucleotides align to TRBD2. The CDR3 spans 15 residues. In germline, CDR1 is SQVTM, CDR2 ANQGSEA. Unmatched junction bases numbered 7, after V lost 0 bases and J lost 7 bases. The CDR3 loop is CSVEDRLAGSNEQFF. The CDR3 region has the DNA TGCAGCGTTGAAGATCGGCTAGCGGGAAGTAATGAGCAGTTCTTC.

The chain carries TRBV5-4 and TRBJ2-1; 10 bases fit TRBD2. This CDR3 contains 15 residues. Germline V lookup: CDR1 SGHNT, CDR2 YYREEE (reference sequence). V shed 1 base and J 8 bases; nucleotides not matched to a gene: 6. CDR3 DNA: TGTGCCAGCAGCTTGTCGAGCGGGAGGGCACATGAGCAGTTCTTC. Amino acids: CASSLSSGRAHEQFF.

The chain links TRBV19 to TRBJ1-1; 9 nucleotides line up with TRBD1. Germline V lookup: CDR1 LNHDA, CDR2 SQIVND (reference sequence). The trim removed 7 bases at V and 0 bases at J, leaving 3 bases unmatched. The CDR3 has 14 amino acids. Here the CDR3 DNA reads TGTGCCAGTACCCGGGACAGGGTGAACACTGAAGCTTTCTTT. Translated, it gives CASTRDRVNTEAFF.

This sequence joins TRBV5-1 and TRBJ1-2; D unresolved. The CDR3 runs to 12 residues. From germline, CDR1 is SGHRS and CDR2 YFSETQ. Trimming cost V 0 bases and J 7 bases, with 7 bases left between them. Here the CDR3 reads CASSLDGSGYTF. The CDR3 DNA is TGCGCCAGCAGCTTGGACGGTTCTGGCTACACCTTC.

The V call is TRBV5-5, the J call TRBJ1-4, with TRBD1 matching over 7 bases. Germline CDR1 is SGHKS and CDR2 is YYEKEE (reference sequence). The length of the CDR3 is 14 residues. The ends lost 4 bases at V and 2 bases at J; junction bases unmatched: 2. The CDR3 bases are TGTGCCAGCAGCCCGACAGGGACTAATGAAAAACTGTTTTTT. Amino acid sequence: CASSPTGTNEKLFF.

V is TRBV11-3 and J is TRBJ2-5; 7 nucleotides line up with TRBD2. The germline V gene encodes CDR1 SGHNT and CDR2 YENEEA. The CDR3 has 13 amino acids. J lost 12 bases, V lost 1 base, and 8 bases had no gene match. The CDR3 region is CASSLGGGTGKYF. The CDR3 region has the DNA TGTGCCAGCAGCTTAGGCGGGGGAACGGGAAAGTACTTC.

The chain carries TRBV27 and TRBJ1-5; D is unclear. The CDR3 is made up of 13 amino acids. Germline V lookup: CDR1 MNHEY, CDR2 SMNVEV (reference sequence). V shed 5 bases and J shed 5 bases, with 10 bases lying between them. CDR3 residues: CASSTGRDQPQHF. The CDR3 DNA reads as TGTGCCAGCAGTACCGGCCGGGATCAGCCCCAGCATTTT.

This rearrangement joins TRBV7-9 to TRBJ1-5; no definite D call. This CDR3 region has 12 residues. The germline V gene encodes CDR1 SEHNR and CDR2 FQNEAQ (reference sequence). Trimming pared 6 bases from V and 5 bases from J, leaving 8 bases between. The CDR3 sequence: CASSSNDQPQHF. DNA of the CDR3: TGTGCCAGCAGTTCGAATGATCAGCCCCAGCATTTT.

The CDR3 sequence is CASSPGQGASNEKLFF. CDR3 DNA sequence: TGTGCCAGCTCTCCCGGCCAGGGGGCTTCTAATGAAAAACTGTTTTTT. This chain connects TRBV18 to TRBJ1-4, with 8 bases matching TRBD1. Germline V lookup: CDR1 KGHSH, CDR2 LQKENI. With V trimmed by 6 bases and J by 3 bases, 9 bases remained unmatched. This CDR3 contains 16 residues.

V gene TRBV4-1 combines with J gene TRBJ1-3; D is unclear. V was shortened by 4 bases and J by 1 base, with 8 bases between the two germline ends. Germline values: CDR1 MGHRA, CDR2 YSYEKL. The CDR3 spans 14 residues. The CDR3 DNA sequence: TGCGCCAGCAGCCTCCTTACATCTGGAAACACCATATATTTT. It yields the protein CASSLLTSGNTIYF.

The V and J genes are TRBV6-5 and TRBJ2-7; D perhaps matches TRBD1 (6 bases). Germline lookup yields CDR1 MNHEY and CDR2 SVGAGI. Trimming removed 2 bases at V and 2 bases at J, with 13 bases between. The CDR3 has 15 amino acids. CDR3 in amino acids: CASSYLGQKAYEQYF. The CDR3 coding sequence is TGTGCCAGCAGTTACCTCGGACAGAAAGCCTACGAGCAGTACTTC.

This clone showed up just once. The chain links TRBV7-2 to TRBJ2-7; D possibly uses TRBD1 or TRBD2 (5 bases each). There are 17 residues in the CDR3. The V gene's germline CDR1 is SGHTA and CDR2 FQGNSA. V lost 1 base and J 8 bases, leaving 24 bases between the germline ends. This chain's CDR3 is CASSLDAFRDPRNKQYF. For the CDR3, the DNA is TGTGCCAGCAGCTTAGACGCTTTCAGGGACCCGAGGAACAAGCAGTACTTC.

The V call is TRBV6-6, the J call TRBJ1-1; TRBD1 agrees at 8 bases. The J segment lost 5 bases and the V segment lost 7 bases, leaving 9 bases of the junction unmatched. Germline-derived CDR1 and CDR2 are MNHNY and SVGAGI (reference sequence). This CDR3 is 14 amino acids long. The CDR3 region has the DNA TGTGCCAGCACCACCTCCAGGGGGCAAACTGAAGCTTTCTTT. Translated: CASTTSRGQTEAFF.

The rearrangement joins TRBV6-5 to TRBJ1-3, with a weak D call TRBD1 (5 bases). Per germline, CDR1 MNHEY and CDR2 SVGAGI. CDR3 length: 14 residues. V shed 6 bases and J shed 1 base, with 10 bases lying between them. The CDR3 DNA is TGTGCCAGCAGCCCCCCAGGGTCTGGAAACACCATATATTTT. Protein: CASSPPGSGNTIYF.

The chain is built from TRBV13 and TRBJ2-5; 8 positions agree with TRBD2. The CDR3 length is 16 residues. Germline lookup yields CDR1 PRHDT and CDR2 FYEKMQ (reference sequence). The ends lost 4 bases at V and 5 bases at J; junction bases unmatched: 12. This CDR3 reads CASSSSTGGPDETQYF. The CDR3, as DNA: TGTGCCAGCAGCTCCAGTACGGGGGGGCCTGATGAGACCCAGTACTTC.

The gene calls are TRBV28 and TRBJ1-1, with D unclear. This CDR3 spans 15 amino acids. The V end was cut by 3 bases, the J end by 6 bases, with 17 bases between. Germline V lookup: CDR1 MDHEN, CDR2 SYDVKM. CDR3 nucleotides: TGTGCCAGCAGTTTTATCCGGCCCGCTGGGCCTGAAGCTTTCTTT. This encodes CASSFIRPAGPEAFF.

The chain joins TRBV7-6 to TRBJ1-4; D remains unclear. Trimming left V 2 bases short and J 8 bases short, with 6 bases between. CDR1 SGHVS and CDR2 FNYEAQ come from the germline V gene. The CDR3 is 12 amino acids. The CDR3 DNA reads as TGTGCCAGCAGCTTAAGAGGAGAAAAACTGTTTTTT. The encoded protein is CASSLRGEKLFF.

The gene calls are TRBV18 and TRBJ1-4, with a weak D call TRBD1 (5 bases). The CDR3 is 15 amino acids. CDR1 and CDR2 (germline): KGHSH, LQKENI. V was clipped by 3 bases and J by 0 bases, with 8 bases between them. CDR3: CASSPGVPTNEKLFF. CDR3 DNA: TGTGCCAGCTCACCGGGGGTCCCAACTAATGAAAAACTGTTTTTT.

This clone was seen only a few times. V is TRBV13 and J is TRBJ1-2, with D possibly matching TRBD1 (5 bases). From germline, CDR1 is PRHDT and CDR2 FYEKMQ (reference sequence). The ends were cut back, 1 base at V and 8 bases at J, with 8 bases in the middle. This CDR3 is built from 12 residues. CDR3 sequence: CASSLVSGGYTF. For the CDR3, the DNA is TGTGCCAGCAGCTTAGTTTCAGGGGGCTACACCTTC.

This clone was counted a single time. The chain uses TRBV4-1 and TRBJ1-1, with a possible D match to TRBD1 (6 bases). The germline gives CDR1 MGHRA, CDR2 YSYEKL. This CDR3 has 14 residues. Trimming removed 4 bases from V and 6 bases from J, with 15 bases in between. This CDR3 is CASSRGLQGPEAFF. DNA of the CDR3: TGCGCCAGCAGCCGCGGACTACAGGGCCCTGAAGCTTTCTTT.

The chain employs TRBV27 and TRBJ1-4; maybe TRBD1 (5 bases). Germline-derived CDR1 and CDR2 are MNHEY and SMNVEV (reference sequence). CDR3 length equals 14 residues. V lost 5 bases, J lost 8 bases, and 15 bases lay in between. The chain's CDR3 is CASSPTWKGEKLFF. Written as DNA, the CDR3 is TGTGCCAGCAGTCCCACCTGGAAGGGGGAAAAACTGTTTTTT.

This clone was picked up one time. The rearrangement joins TRBV18 to TRBJ2-5; TRBD2 aligns across 7 bases. Unmatched junction bases numbered 3, after V lost 3 bases and J lost 2 bases. Looked up from germline, CDR1 is KGHSH and CDR2 is LQKENI. The CDR3 has 14 residues. CDR3 coding DNA: TGTGCCAGCTCACCGGGGCGGGGGCAAGAGACCCAGTACTTC. It specifies CASSPGRGQETQYF.

J is TRBJ1-2 and V is TRBV19; D might be TRBD1 (6 bases). The CDR3 length is 13 residues. V lost 1 base and J lost 4, with 7 bases in between. Germline V gene lookup returns CDR1 LNHDA and CDR2 SQIVND (reference sequence). The CDR3 DNA reads TGTGCCAGTAGTATAGGACAGGTCTATGGCTACACCTTC. It specifies CASSIGQVYGYTF.

The CDR3 region is CAITQDMDQPQHF. The CDR3 DNA reads TGTGCCATCACCCAGGACATGGATCAGCCCCAGCATTTT. The V call is TRBV10-3, the J call TRBJ1-5, with D perhaps matching TRBD1 (5 bases). The CDR3 runs 13 residues. V lost 7 bases and J lost 5, with 12 bases in between. From germline, CDR1 is ENHRY and CDR2 SYGVKD.